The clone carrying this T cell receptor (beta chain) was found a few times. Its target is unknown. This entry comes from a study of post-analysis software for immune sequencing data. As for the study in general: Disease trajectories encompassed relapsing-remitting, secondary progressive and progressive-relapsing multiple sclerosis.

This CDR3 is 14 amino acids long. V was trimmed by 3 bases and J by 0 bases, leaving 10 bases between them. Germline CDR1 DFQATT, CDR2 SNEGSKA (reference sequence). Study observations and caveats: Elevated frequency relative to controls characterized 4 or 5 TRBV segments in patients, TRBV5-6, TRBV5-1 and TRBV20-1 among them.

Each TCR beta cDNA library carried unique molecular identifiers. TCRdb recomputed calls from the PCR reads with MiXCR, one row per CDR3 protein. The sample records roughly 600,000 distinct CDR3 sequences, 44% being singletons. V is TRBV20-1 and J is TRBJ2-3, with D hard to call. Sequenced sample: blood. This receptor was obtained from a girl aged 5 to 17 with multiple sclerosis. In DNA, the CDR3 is TGCAGTGCTAGTTTAGCAGGAAGCACAGATACGCAGTATTTT. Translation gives CSASLAGSTDTQYF.